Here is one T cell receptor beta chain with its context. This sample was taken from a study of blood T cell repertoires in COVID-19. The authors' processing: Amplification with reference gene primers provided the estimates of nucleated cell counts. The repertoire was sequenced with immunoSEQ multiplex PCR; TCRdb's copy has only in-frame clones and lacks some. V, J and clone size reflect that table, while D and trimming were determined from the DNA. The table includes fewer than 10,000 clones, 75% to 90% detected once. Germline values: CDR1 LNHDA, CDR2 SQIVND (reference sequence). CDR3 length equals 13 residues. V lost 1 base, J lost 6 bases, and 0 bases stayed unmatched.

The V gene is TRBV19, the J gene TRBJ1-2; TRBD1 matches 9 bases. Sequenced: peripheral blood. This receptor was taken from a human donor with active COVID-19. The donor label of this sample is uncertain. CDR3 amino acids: CASSIGTGDGYTF. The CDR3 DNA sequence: TGTGCCAGTAGTATAGGGACAGGGGATGGCTACACCTTC.